This is a list of T cell receptor beta chains from one sample in a study of blood T cell repertoires in COVID-19. The protocol was immunoSEQ multiplex PCR, while the TCRdb copy is restricted to in-frame clones and leaves out a portion. The data hold about half a million clones, with 80% to 90% observed a single time. Input material: PBMCs or T cells enriched from blood (not recorded which). The receptors come from a woman aged 60-70 years who had recovered from COVID-19. The CDR3 runs from the conserved cysteine through the conserved F or W. Fields, in order: V gene, CDR3 protein.

TRBV24-1	CATSDLVGGTDTQYF
TRBV5-5	CASGPPGLLTDTQYF
TRBV27	CARRKGDPNYGYTF
TRBV11-2	CASSPLQGWGGYTF
TRBV30	CAWSVQGRRGELFF
TRBV4-1	CASSQAGGNYGYTF
TRBV28	CASSRGGGSNQPQHF
TRBV11-3	CASTGTDSPWGYTF
TRBV7-9	CASSPSEVTGSGYTF
TRBV2	CANSQGAEAFF
TRBV19	CASSQGSGNTIYF
TRBV10-1	CASTLSGDTEAFF
TRBV2	CASSRQPNYGYTF
TRBV7-9	CASSRLTLLNTEAFF
TRBV4-1	CASSQDGVVYGYTF
TRBV4-1	CASSFSGDTIYF
TRBV19	CASSRQGYTEAFF
TRBV18	CASSPYDRAPEAFF
TRBV5-5	CASSLAGTATNEKLFF
TRBV7-8	CASIPREGNTGELFF
TRBV2	CASISRQAPDTQYF
TRBV2	CASSGTGLGSHYGYTF
TRBV29-1	CSVEVGGSGYEQYF
TRBV12-3/TRBV12-4	CASAKEKETQYF
TRBV6-5	CASKPGLNYNSPLHF
TRBV19	CASNADRGLRSNQPQHF
TRBV10-1	CASSEGTGNTEAFF
TRBV12-1	CASSGGQGGNQPQHF
TRBV6-5	CASSNGGGNYGYTF
TRBV30	CAWSPQGNTEAFF
TRBV5-4	CASSFSGSTGELFF
TRBV4-2	CASSPQGNTEAFF
TRBV7-8	CASSSRDIEKLFF
TRBV7-7	CASSPGTSGGADTQYF
TRBV5-1	CASSRRGGDGELFF
TRBV15	CATSRDRYQETQYF
TRBV10-1	CASSGVGVRDTQYF
TRBV28	CASSTSVYGYTF
TRBV6-1	CASSEQGLNTEAFF
TRBV27	CASSPGQRRYNEQFF
TRBV2	CASSVGSDQETQYF
TRBV14	CASSQAGTGGYGYTF